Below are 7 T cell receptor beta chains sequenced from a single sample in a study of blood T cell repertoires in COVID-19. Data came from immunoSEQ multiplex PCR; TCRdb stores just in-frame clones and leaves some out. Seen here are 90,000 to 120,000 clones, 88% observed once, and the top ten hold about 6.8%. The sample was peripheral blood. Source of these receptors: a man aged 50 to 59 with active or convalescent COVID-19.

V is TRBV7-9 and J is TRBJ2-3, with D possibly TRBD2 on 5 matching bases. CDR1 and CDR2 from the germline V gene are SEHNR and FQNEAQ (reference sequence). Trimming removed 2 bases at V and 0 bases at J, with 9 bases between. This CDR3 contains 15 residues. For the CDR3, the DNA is TGTGCCAGCAGCTTACCCGGGATCAGCACAGATACGCAGTATTTT. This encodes CASSLPGISTDTQYF.

The CDR3 DNA sequence: TGTGCCAGCAGTTTATCCCTCCAGGGCTCGGCAGCTTTCTTT. Protein product: CASSLSLQGSAAFF. The chain carries TRBV27 and TRBJ1-1, with D possibly matching TRBD1 (5 bases). V gave up 0 bases and J gave up 10 bases, with 15 bases separating them. Germline CDR1 is MNHEY and CDR2 is SMNVEV (reference sequence). The CDR3 contains 14 residues.

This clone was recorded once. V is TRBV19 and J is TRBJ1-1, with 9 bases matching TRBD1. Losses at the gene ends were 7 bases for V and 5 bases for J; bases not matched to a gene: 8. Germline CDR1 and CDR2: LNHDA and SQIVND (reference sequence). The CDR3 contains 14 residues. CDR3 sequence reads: CASIRTGVRTEAFF. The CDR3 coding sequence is TGTGCCAGTATCCGGACAGGGGTGCGTACTGAAGCTTTCTTT.

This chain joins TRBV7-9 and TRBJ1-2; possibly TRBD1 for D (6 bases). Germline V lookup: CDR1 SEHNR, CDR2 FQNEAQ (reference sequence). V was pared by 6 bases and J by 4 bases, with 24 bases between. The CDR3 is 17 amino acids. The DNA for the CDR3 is TGTGCCAGCAGTTCCGAACCTCCTGGACAGTCCCGCTATGGCTACACCTTC. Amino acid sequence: CASSSEPPGQSRYGYTF.

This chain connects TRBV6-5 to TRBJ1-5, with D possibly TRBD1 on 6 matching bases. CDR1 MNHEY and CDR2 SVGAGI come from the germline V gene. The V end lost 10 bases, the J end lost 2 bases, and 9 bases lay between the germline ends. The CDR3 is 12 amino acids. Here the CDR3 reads CATRTGNQPQHF. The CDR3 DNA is TGTGCCACCAGGACAGGCAATCAGCCCCAGCATTTT.

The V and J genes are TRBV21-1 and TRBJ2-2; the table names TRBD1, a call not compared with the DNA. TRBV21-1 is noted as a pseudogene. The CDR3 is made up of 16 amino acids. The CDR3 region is CASSRRTRLNTGELFF. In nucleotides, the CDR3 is TGTGCCAGCAGCCGCCGGACAAGGCTGAACACCGGGGAGCTGTTTTTT.

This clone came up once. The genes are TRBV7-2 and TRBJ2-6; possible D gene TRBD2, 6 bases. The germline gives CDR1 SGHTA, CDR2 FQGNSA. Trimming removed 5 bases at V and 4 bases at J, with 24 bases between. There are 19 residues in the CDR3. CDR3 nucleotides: TGTGCCAGCAGCCTAAGCGCTTATTCATCCGCGGGGGGGGCCAACGTCCTGACTTTC. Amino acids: CASSLSAYSSAGGANVLTF.